This T cell receptor beta chain is from a study of blood T cell repertoires in COVID-19. In the study overall: T cells, B-cell-depleted T cells, or PBMCs provided the cDNA or gDNA that served as material.

This CDR3 comprises 16 residues. Here immunoSEQ multiplex PCR was the method, and the copy in TCRdb shows in-frame clones only, minus some. Of approximately 300,000 clones listed, more than 85% are singletons. The chain carries TRBV21-1 and TRBJ1-5; the table names TRBD1, a call not compared with the DNA. TRBV21-1 is a known pseudogene. The source is a young woman who had recovered from COVID-19. Sequences were obtained from PBMCs or T cells enriched from blood (not recorded which). As DNA, the CDR3 is TGTGCCAGCAGCAATTCGTTCGACAGGGACAATCAGCCCCAGCATTTT. Amino acids: CASSNSFDRDNQPQHF.